This TCR beta chain emerged from a study of T cells expressing NK-cell markers. Study-level information: From sorted CD3+CD56+NKG2C+, CD3+CD56+NKG2C- and CD3+CD56-NKG2C+ T cells came the TCR beta repertoires. Study-level points and caveats: The study found these clonotypes also leading the CD3+CD56-NKG2C+ fraction in a few donors. Dominant NKG2C+ clonotype frequencies of 1.0-7.0% of CD8+ T cells were measured in roughly 6 donors.

UMIs were included in TCR beta cDNA generated by 5'RACE template switching. TCRdb re-called the 5' RACE reads; one entry per CDR3 protein, DNA not given. This sample's clone table lists over 250,000 distinct CDR3 sequences. A word on this clonotype: Antigen specificity is unknown.

Per the germline V gene, CDR1 is SEHNR and CDR2 is FQNEAQ (reference sequence). This CDR3 has 16 amino acids. The chain carries TRBV7-9 and TRBJ2-5; TCRdb proposes TRBD1, but this gene call is untestable without DNA. This receptor was taken from a woman between 18 and 69 years old in good health. Sequencing was carried out using blood T cells: a sorted CD56 or NKG2C T cell subset, CD4+ or CD8+ T cells, or bulk PBMC T cells (not recorded which). The CDR3 region is CASSLASRGRRETQYF.